Following are 9 T cell receptor beta chains from one sample sequenced in a study of T cell repertoires in cytomegalovirus infection. No antigen has been identified for these receptors. TCRdb processed the reads anew with MiXCR; each CDR3 protein has one entry. The table shows tens of thousands of distinct CDR3 sequences, with roughly 34% occurring only once. The sample was PBMCs, sequenced either directly or after in vitro stimulation (not recorded which). All receptors come from a human donor in good health (CMV status not recorded). Some clones in this sample may be carry-over from other donors' samples.

The V gene is TRBV29-1, the J gene TRBJ2-5; D uncertain. Germline CDR1 reads SQVTM; CDR2 reads ANQGSEA. The CDR3 consists of 9 residues. V lost 3 bases and J lost 7, with 3 bases in between. The chain's CDR3 is CSVEGTQYF. The DNA of the CDR3 is TGCAGCGTTGAGGGGACCCAGTACTTC.

This chain links TRBV30 with TRBJ2-7; the D is unclear. CDR3 length equals 14 residues. From germline, CDR1 is GTSNPN and CDR2 SVGIG (reference sequence). The V gene lost 5 bases and the J gene lost 6 bases, with 20 bases spanning the gap. In nucleotides, the CDR3 is TGTGCCTGGGACCCTAGGGCCCTTCACGGCGAGCAGTACTTC. Amino acid sequence: CAWDPRALHGEQYF.

To note about this clonotype: At one boundary the junction diverges from the germline segment, which might be a read error. This chain connects TRBV6-1 to TRBJ2-1; D is ambiguous. The germline V gene encodes CDR1 MNHNS and CDR2 SASEGT. The CDR3 runs to 14 residues. This chain's CDR3 is CASREGPSYNEQFF. CDR3 bases: TGTGCCAGCAGAGAAGGACCGTCCTACAATGAGCAGTTCTTC.

The chain recombines TRBV7-9 with TRBJ1-4; D is unclear. Germline CDR1 SEHNR, CDR2 FQNEAQ (reference sequence). CDR3 length equals 16 residues. The germline V and J ends were trimmed by 3 bases and 6 bases, with 17 bases remaining between them. DNA for the CDR3: TGTGCCAGCAGCTTGACCCTAAAGGAGGTGGATGAAAAACTGTTTTTT. Encoded protein: CASSLTLKEVDEKLFF.

The CDR3 loop reads CASSPDSTDTQYF. CDR3 DNA: TGTGCCAGCAGTCCCGACAGCACAGATACGCAGTATTTT. This sequence joins TRBV5-4 and TRBJ2-3, with D hard to call. With 5 bases removed from V and 0 bases from J, the gap between germline ends came to 7 bases. Germline CDR1 and CDR2: SGHNT and YYREEE (reference sequence). The CDR3 consists of 13 residues. The entire variable domain, with the rest obtained from reference TRBV5-4 and TRBJ2-3, is as follows: ETGVTQSPTHLIKTRGQQVTLRCSSQSGHNTVSWYQQALGQGPQFIFQYYREEENGRGNFPPRFSGLQFPNYSSELNVNALELDDSALYLCASSPDSTDTQYFGPGTRLTVL.

The rearrangement joins TRBV13 to TRBJ2-1; D gene uncertain. The V end was cut by 1 base, the J end by 7 bases, with 8 bases between. This CDR3 has 13 amino acids. Per germline, CDR1 PRHDT and CDR2 FYEKMQ (reference sequence). CDR3 sequence reads: CASSLVGGNEQFF. The CDR3 DNA reads TGTGCCAGCAGCTTAGTGGGTGGAAATGAGCAGTTCTTC.

The rearrangement uses TRBV27 and TRBJ2-5; D perhaps matches TRBD1 (6 bases). The V gene lost 8 bases and the J gene lost 0 bases, with 10 bases spanning the gap. Per germline, CDR1 MNHEY and CDR2 SMNVEV (reference sequence). The CDR3 is made up of 13 amino acids. DNA of the CDR3: TGTGCCAGCCTAGACAGGAACCAAGAGACCCAGTACTTC. It translates to CASLDRNQETQYF.

CDR3 residues: CASSVGGRDTQYF. The DNA for the CDR3 is TGTGCCAGCAGCGTAGGAGGAAGAGATACGCAGTATTTT. V and J are TRBV9 and TRBJ2-3; no clear D. CDR3 length: 13 amino acids. Germline lookup yields CDR1 SGDLS and CDR2 YYNGEE. V was shortened by 0 bases and J by 5 bases, with 7 bases between the two germline ends.

The chain links TRBV25-1 to TRBJ1-1; 7 bases match TRBD1. V shed 1 base, J shed 11 bases, and the junction held 7 bases outside the gene matches. Germline V CDR1 and CDR2: MGHDK, SYGVNS. The CDR3 covers 13 residues. The chain's CDR3 is CASSEWVQGRAFF. In nucleotides, the CDR3 is TGTGCCAGCAGTGAATGGGTACAGGGGCGGGCTTTCTTT. The full variable domain, with the rest looked up from reference TRBV25-1 and TRBJ1-1, is EADIYQTPRYLVIGTGKKITLECSQTMGHDKMYWYQQDPGMELHLIHYSYGVNSTEKGDLSSESTVSRIRTEHFPLTLESARPSHTSQYLCASSEWVQGRAFFGQGTRLTVV.